The 20 T cell receptor beta chains reported below all come from one sample, sequenced in a study of shared clonotypes between healthy human individuals. The protocol was immunoSEQ multiplex PCR, while the TCRdb copy is restricted to in-frame clones and leaves out a portion. The sample has under 600,000 clones; more than 95% are singletons. Sequencing was performed on naive CD4+ T cells sorted from blood. Noted subset: CD45RA+ positively selected. The receptors originated from a woman aged 30 to 39 in good health.

The chain joins TRBV12-1 to TRBJ2-2; the table's TRBD2 call for D was not verified on the DNA. TRBV12-1 has pseudogene status. The CDR3 is made up of 19 amino acids. The chain's CDR3 is CASKPPGDFKPPRTGELFF. The CDR3 DNA reads TGTGCCAGCAAACCCCCCGGGGACTTTAAGCCCCCACGGACCGGGGAGCTGTTTTTT.

The rearrangement uses TRBV6-5 and TRBJ1-1; no reliable D call. Germline V lookup: CDR1 MNHEY, CDR2 SVGAGI. The CDR3 loop spans 14 amino acids. V was clipped by 2 bases and J by 3 bases, with 10 bases between them. The DNA for the CDR3 is TGTGCCAGCAGTTACCGACTGTCGGACACTGAAGCTTTCTTT. Protein sequence: CASSYRLSDTEAFF.

This chain uses TRBV11-2 with TRBJ2-7, with a weak D call TRBD2 (5 bases). CDR1 is SGHAT, CDR2 FQNNGV, per germline. This CDR3 has 17 residues. V was clipped by 2 bases and J by 6 bases, with 23 bases between them. The CDR3 here is CASSLPRGLTRRGEQYF. The DNA for the CDR3 is TGTGCCAGCAGCTTACCTCGAGGACTTACCCGTAGAGGCGAGCAGTACTTC.

This CDR3 is CASSFEGGLENYNEQFF. The CDR3 region has the DNA TGTGCCAGCAGTTTCGAGGGTGGTCTAGAAAATTACAATGAGCAGTTCTTC. The chain employs TRBV6-4 and TRBJ2-1; maybe TRBD2 (5 bases). This CDR3 has 17 amino acids. CDR1 is MRHNA and CDR2 is SNTAGT in the germline V gene. The V end lost 5 bases, the J end lost 4 bases, and 21 bases lay between the germline ends.

A single count supports this clone. The chain links TRBV5-4 to TRBJ1-2, with TRBD1 matching 8 bases. The CDR3 has 14 residues. From germline, CDR1 is SGHNT and CDR2 YYREEE (reference sequence). J was trimmed by 6 bases and V by 4 bases; bases with no gene match: 8. The CDR3 coding sequence is TGTGCCAGCAGCAGCACAGGGGGGAATGATGGCTACACCTTC. This translates into CASSSTGGNDGYTF. Full variable domain (rest looked up from reference TRBV5-4 and TRBJ1-2): ETGVTQSPTHLIKTRGQQVTLRCSSQSGHNTVSWYQQALGQGPQFIFQYYREEENGRGNFPPRFSGLQFPNYSSELNVNALELDDSALYLCASSSTGGNDGYTFGSGTRLTVV.

This rearrangement joins TRBV6-5 to TRBJ2-1; TRBD2 is a possible D gene (5 bases). V gave up 6 bases and J gave up 0 bases, with 12 bases separating them. Looked up from germline, CDR1 is MNHEY and CDR2 is SVGAGI. The CDR3 extends over 15 amino acids. In nucleotides, the CDR3 is TGTGCCAGCAGCCACGGACTGAGCTCCTACAATGAGCAGTTCTTC. Protein: CASSHGLSSYNEQFF.

The chain links TRBV5-1 to TRBJ2-1; 11 bases match TRBD2. V gave up 5 bases and J gave up 6 bases; unmatched junction bases: 7. The CDR3 has 15 residues. Germline loops: CDR1 SGHRS, CDR2 YFSETQ. The CDR3 DNA follows: TGCGCCAGCAGTCGAACTAGCGGGAGTTTCAATGAGCAGTTCTTC. Its protein is CASSRTSGSFNEQFF.

This clone was seen a single time. The CDR3 DNA reads TGTGCCAGCATTTTAAGTACAGGGACGGGGTACAATGAGCAGTTCTTC. Its translation is CASILSTGTGYNEQFF. The V call is TRBV5-6, the J call TRBJ2-1, with a tentative D call TRBD1 (6 bases). Germline V gene lookup returns CDR1 SGHDT and CDR2 YYEEEE. Between the trimmed V and J ends, which lost 6 bases and 4 bases, there was a span of 20 bases. The CDR3 length is 16 residues.

The chain has TRBV6-1 and TRBJ2-5; D is ambiguous. CDR1 MNHNS and CDR2 SASEGT come from the germline V gene. V lost 3 bases to trimming and J lost 4 bases, with 3 bases between them. The CDR3 sequence is 11 residues long. CDR3 loop: CASSDRETQYF. The DNA for the CDR3 is TGTGCCAGCAGTGACAGAGAGACCCAGTACTTC.

V usage is TRBV28 and J usage is TRBJ1-2; no firm D call. The CDR3 contains 12 residues. Between the trimmed V and J ends, which lost 1 base and 7 bases, there was a span of 7 bases. Per germline, CDR1 MDHEN and CDR2 SYDVKM. CDR3 sequence reads: CASSLSRSGYTF. For the CDR3, the DNA is TGTGCCAGCAGTTTATCCCGTTCTGGCTACACCTTC.

The CDR3 DNA is TGTGCCAGCAGCAAACTAGCGGGAGGGTTTTCCTACAATGAGCAGTTCTTC. As protein: CASSKLAGGFSYNEQFF. The chain has TRBV7-9 and TRBJ2-1; TRBD2 aligns across 13 bases. CDR1 SEHNR and CDR2 FQNEAQ come from the germline V gene (reference sequence). This CDR3 has 17 residues. With 5 bases clipped from V and 1 base from J, the junction kept 5 bases outside the gene matches.

The chain is built from TRBV28 and TRBJ2-1; 7 positions agree with TRBD2. This CDR3 has 15 residues. Germline trimming cut 2 bases from V and 4 bases from J; bases unmatched to any gene: 5. The germline V gene encodes CDR1 MDHEN and CDR2 SYDVKM. The CDR3: CASSLAGVDYNEQFF. The CDR3 DNA sequence: TGTGCCAGCAGTTTAGCGGGAGTGGATTACAATGAGCAGTTCTTC.

CDR3 nucleotide sequence: TGCGCCAGCAGCCAAGGGCCCGGGACTAGCGGGAGTTTATTGGCCAAAAACATTCAGTACTTC. Its translation: CASSQGPGTSGSLLAKNIQYF. The chain has TRBV4-1 and TRBJ2-4, with 14 bases matching TRBD2. Trimming removed 1 base from V and 1 base from J; junction bases left unmatched: 12. Germline V lookup: CDR1 MGHRA, CDR2 YSYEKL. This CDR3 is built from 21 residues.

This clone has a single count. In nucleotides, the CDR3 is TGTGCCAGCAGTTCCGCTTGGGAGCAGTACTTC. Its protein is CASSSAWEQYF. The chain employs TRBV28 and TRBJ2-7; no firm D call. The CDR3 runs 11 residues. With 4 bases removed from V and 7 bases from J, the gap between germline ends came to 8 bases. Per germline, CDR1 MDHEN and CDR2 SYDVKM.

The chain employs TRBV7-2 and TRBJ2-1; the D is unclear. Germline values: CDR1 SGHTA, CDR2 FQGNSA. The length of the CDR3 is 14 residues. V dropped 1 base and J dropped 6 bases, with 10 bases sitting between them. Written as DNA, the CDR3 is TGTGCCAGCAGCTTAGGCGGTCATTCCAATGAGCAGTTCTTC. It translates to CASSLGGHSNEQFF.

This chain connects TRBV13 to TRBJ2-7; maybe TRBD1 (5 bases). This CDR3 contains 15 residues. V lost 2 bases to trimming and J lost 3 bases, with 14 bases between them. CDR1 is PRHDT and CDR2 is FYEKMQ in the germline V gene (reference sequence). DNA for the CDR3: TGTGCCAGCAGCTTATTAACGGACAACAACTACGAGCAGTACTTC. Protein: CASSLLTDNNYEQYF.

V is TRBV30 and J is TRBJ2-7; the D is unclear. The ends were cut back, 2 bases at V and 0 bases at J, with 11 bases in the middle. Looked up from germline, CDR1 is GTSNPN and CDR2 is SVGIG (reference sequence). The CDR3 is made up of 14 amino acids. The CDR3 region has the DNA TGTGCCTGGAGTTTGTACCCCCTCTCCTACGAGCAGTACTTC. Translated, it gives CAWSLYPLSYEQYF.

The chain is built from TRBV6-5 and TRBJ2-7; 9 positions agree with TRBD2. The CDR3 covers 13 residues. Trimming removed 10 bases from V and 0 bases from J; junction bases left unmatched: 4. CDR1 and CDR2 (germline): MNHEY, SVGAGI. CDR3 DNA sequence: TGTGCCACGACTAGCGGTTTCTCCTACGAGCAGTACTTC. It is translated as CATTSGFSYEQYF.

This chain connects TRBV11-3 to TRBJ2-3, with no clear D. V was clipped by 5 bases and J by 3 bases, with 12 bases between them. The CDR3 loop spans 14 amino acids. Germline V gene data show CDR1 as SGHNT and CDR2 as YENEEA. CDR3 region: CASSPGSETDTQYF. CDR3 nucleotide sequence: TGTGCCAGCAGCCCCGGTAGTGAGACAGATACGCAGTATTTT. Full variable domain (rest looked up from reference TRBV11-3 and TRBJ2-3): EAGVVQSPRYKIIEKKQPVAFWCNPISGHNTLYWYLQNLGQGPELLIRYENEEAVDDSQLPKDRFSAERLKGVDSTLKIQPAELGDSAVYLCASSPGSETDTQYFGPGTRLTVL.

This sequence joins TRBV4-1 and TRBJ2-7; no firm D call. Germline CDR1 reads MGHRA; CDR2 reads YSYEKL. V lost 2 bases to trimming and J lost 1 base, with 9 bases between them. This CDR3 is 14 amino acids long. CDR3 sequence (DNA): TGCGCCAGCAGCCAACAACTGGATTCCTACGAGCAGTACTTC. Its translation: CASSQQLDSYEQYF.